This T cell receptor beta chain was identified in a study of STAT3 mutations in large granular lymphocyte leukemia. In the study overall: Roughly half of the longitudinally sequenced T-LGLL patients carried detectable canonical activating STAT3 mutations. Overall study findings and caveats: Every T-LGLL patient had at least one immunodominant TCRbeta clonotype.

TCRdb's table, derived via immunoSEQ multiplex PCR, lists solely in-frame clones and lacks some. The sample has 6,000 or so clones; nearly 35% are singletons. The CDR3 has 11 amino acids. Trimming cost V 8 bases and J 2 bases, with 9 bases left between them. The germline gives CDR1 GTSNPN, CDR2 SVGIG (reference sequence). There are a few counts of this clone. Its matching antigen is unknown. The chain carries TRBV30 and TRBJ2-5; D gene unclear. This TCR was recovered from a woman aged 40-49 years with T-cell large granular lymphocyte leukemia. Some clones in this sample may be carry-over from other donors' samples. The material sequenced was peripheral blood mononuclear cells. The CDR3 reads CARRKQETQYF. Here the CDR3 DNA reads TGTGCCCGACGGAAGCAAGAGACCCAGTACTTC.